Listed here are 25 T cell receptor beta chains from one sample, sequenced in a study of breast tumors, draining lymph nodes, adjacent tissues. TCRdb analysed the multiplex PCR reads with MiXCR anew, one entry per CDR3 protein. The sample shows about 17,000 distinct CDR3 sequences, about 64% of them seen only once. Sequenced sample: tumor-adjacent breast tissue. These receptor sequences come from a female donor with breast cancer. Some clones in this sample may be carry-over from other donors' samples.

This rearrangement joins TRBV2 to TRBJ2-3; 7 bases are a match to TRBD2. V shed 4 bases and J 2 bases; nucleotides not matched to a gene: 3. This CDR3 contains 14 residues. The germline CDR1 and CDR2 sequences are SNHLY and FYNNEI. CDR3 in amino acids: CASSAGLDTDTQYF. In DNA form, the CDR3 reads TGTGCCAGCAGTGCCGGACTAGACACAGATACGCAGTATTTT.

This clonotype has a single count. The V gene is TRBV7-2, the J gene TRBJ1-6; maybe TRBD1 (5 bases). Germline CDR1 reads SGHTA; CDR2 reads FQGNSA. V gave up 9 bases and J gave up 10 bases, with 19 bases separating them. The CDR3 is made up of 14 amino acids. The CDR3 is CASRVQGASSPLHF. In DNA, the CDR3 is TGTGCCAGTAGGGTCCAGGGAGCAAGCTCACCCCTCCACTTT.

V gene TRBV2 combines with J gene TRBJ1-4; 8 nucleotides line up with TRBD1. V gave up 6 bases and J gave up 1 base; unmatched junction bases: 4. The CDR3 contains 15 residues. CDR1 SNHLY and CDR2 FYNNEI come from the germline V gene. CDR3 sequence reads: CASRGQGGTNEKLFF. CDR3 DNA sequence: TGTGCCAGCAGAGGACAGGGAGGAACTAATGAAAAACTGTTTTTT.

The V call is TRBV12-3 or TRBV12-4, the J call TRBJ2-1, with 9 positions matching TRBD2. V was pared by 0 bases and J by 4 bases, with 4 bases of the junction left unmatched. The CDR3 length is 16 residues. The CDR3: CASSLAGLALYNEQFF. CDR3 DNA: TGTGCCAGCAGTTTAGCCGGACTAGCGCTATACAATGAGCAGTTCTTC.

This clonotype was seen at least ten times. The chain is built from TRBV18 and TRBJ1-5; D may be TRBD1 (6 bases). The V and J ends lost 2 bases and 7 bases respectively, with 12 bases between them. There are 14 residues in the CDR3. Germline V gene data show CDR1 as KGHSH and CDR2 as LQKENI. The CDR3 bases are TGTGCCAGCTCACCAAACAGGGACTGGCAGCCCCAGCATTTT. Translating gives CASSPNRDWQPQHF.

The CDR3 DNA reads as TGTGCCAGCAGCTTGGACAGGGATCAGCCCCAGCATTTT. Translated: CASSLDRDQPQHF. J is TRBJ1-5 and V is TRBV7-3; 8 bases fit TRBD1. CDR1 is SGHTA, CDR2 FQGTGA, per germline. The ends lost 3 bases at V and 5 bases at J; junction bases unmatched: 0. This CDR3 is 13 amino acids long.

The genes are TRBV29-1 and TRBJ1-2, with TRBD1 identical over 7 bases. The CDR3 has 13 residues. Germline V gene lookup returns CDR1 SQVTM and CDR2 ANQGSEA. V shed 6 bases and J 4 bases; nucleotides not matched to a gene: 8. The CDR3: CSVGTARSYGYTF. The CDR3 DNA reads TGCAGCGTAGGGACAGCAAGGAGCTATGGCTACACCTTC.

This clonotype was counted at least ten times. A much larger clone is a single base away; this may be a read error. CDR3 sequence reads: CASSKAVLEEGGGYTF. CDR3 nucleotides: TGCGCCAGCAGCAAAGCCGTGTTGGAGGAAGGTGGCGGCTACACCTTC. This sequence joins TRBV4-3 and TRBJ1-2; D not certain. CDR1 and CDR2 from the germline V gene are LGHNA and YSLEER. CDR3 length equals 16 residues. V lost 5 bases to trimming and J lost 8 bases, with 24 bases between them.

This chain links TRBV2 with TRBJ1-5; D is uncertain. The CDR3 has 13 amino acids. With 8 bases removed from V and 9 bases from J, the gap between germline ends came to 17 bases. Germline CDR1 and CDR2: SNHLY and FYNNEI. The CDR3 sequence is CASWVGGSGPQHF. The CDR3 coding sequence is TGTGCCAGCTGGGTGGGAGGGAGTGGGCCCCAGCATTTT.

This clonotype was detected once. A read error is possible here, since a much larger clone lies one base away. The chain has TRBV3-1 and TRBJ1-1; D is unclear. CDR3 length equals 13 residues. Germline V gene data show CDR1 as LGHDT and CDR2 as YNNKEL (reference sequence). CDR3 nucleotide sequence: TGTCCCAGCAGCCAAGACGGCGGGACTGAAGCTTTCTTT. Translating gives CPSSQDGGTEAFF.

This CDR3 is CASSLGDRRFYNEKLFF. DNA of the CDR3: TGTGCCAGCAGCTTGGGGGACAGGAGGTTTTATAATGAAAAACTGTTTTTT. This chain links TRBV5-6 with TRBJ1-4; the match to TRBD1 covers 8 bases. The V and J ends lost 0 bases and 4 bases, in that order; junction bases with no gene match: 8. The germline CDR1 and CDR2 sequences are SGHDT and YYEEEE. CDR3 length: 17 residues. Looking up the rest from reference TRBV5-6 and TRBJ1-4 gives the full variable domain: DAGVTQSPTHLIKTRGQQVTLRCSPKSGHDTVSWYQQALGQGPQFIFQYYEEEERQRGNFPDRFSGHQFPNYSSELNVNALLLGDSALYLCASSLGDRRFYNEKLFFGSGTQLSVL.

This chain uses TRBV2 with TRBJ2-5; no firm D call. Trimming cost V 3 bases and J 5 bases, with 4 bases left between them. Germline V gene sequence: CDR1 SNHLY, CDR2 FYNNEI. CDR3 length: 11 residues. The CDR3 DNA sequence: TGTGCCAGCAGTGAGTGGGAGACCCAGTACTTC. Translation gives CASSEWETQYF.

V usage is TRBV19 and J usage is TRBJ2-1; TRBD1 matches 9 bases. The CDR3 extends over 14 amino acids. Germline assignment: CDR1 LNHDA and CDR2 SQIVND (reference sequence). The V and J ends lost 4 bases and 4 bases, in that order; junction bases with no gene match: 2. The CDR3 coding sequence is TGTGCCAGTAGTACAGGACAGGGGTACAATGAGCAGTTCTTC. Protein: CASSTGQGYNEQFF.

This clonotype was found once. The chain carries TRBV5-5 and TRBJ1-2, with D perhaps TRBD1 (6 bases). V gave up 4 bases and J gave up 3 bases, with 16 bases separating them. There are 15 residues in the CDR3. CDR1 is SGHKS and CDR2 is YYEKEE in the germline V gene (reference sequence). CDR3 DNA sequence: TGTGCCAGCAGCATACCCTACAGGGTTTACTATGGCTACACCTTC. Translating it yields CASSIPYRVYYGYTF. Combining the CDR3 with reference TRBV5-5 and TRBJ1-2 gives the whole variable domain DAGVTQSPTHLIKTRGQQVTLRCSPISGHKSVSWYQQVLGQGPQFIFQYYEKEERGRGNFPDRFSARQFPNYSSELNVNALLLGDSALYLCASSIPYRVYYGYTFGSGTRLTVV.

This clonotype came up a few times. V gene TRBV20-1 combines with J gene TRBJ1-3; no clear D. Germline V gene sequence: CDR1 DFQATT, CDR2 SNEGSKA (reference sequence). Between the trimmed V and J ends, which lost 2 bases and 5 bases, there was a span of 7 bases. The CDR3 has 12 residues. DNA of the CDR3: TGCAGTGCTAGACTTCCGCGAAACACCATATATTTT. This sequence encodes CSARLPRNTIYF.

The rearrangement links TRBV5-1 to TRBJ2-7; 8 bases agree with TRBD2. CDR1 and CDR2 from the germline V gene are SGHRS and YFSETQ. Trimming at V came to 4 bases and at J to 3 bases, leaving 3 bases not matched to a gene. The CDR3 consists of 13 residues. CDR3 nucleotide sequence: TGCGCCAGCAGCCCGGGACTAGACTACGAGCAGTACTTC. Protein sequence: CASSPGLDYEQYF.

In its sample, this clonotype was seen a few times. V usage is TRBV6-6 and J usage is TRBJ1-3; 9 nucleotides match TRBD1. Trimming at V came to 6 bases and at J to 0 bases, leaving 3 bases not matched to a gene. CDR3 length equals 15 residues. Germline V lookup: CDR1 MNHNY, CDR2 SVGAGI (reference sequence). CDR3 protein: CASRADRGSGNTIYF. DNA of the CDR3: TGTGCCAGCAGAGCGGACAGGGGCTCTGGAAACACCATATATTTT.

The chain links TRBV9 to TRBJ1-6, with D hard to call. This CDR3 has 17 amino acids. Trimming removed 0 bases from V and 7 bases from J, with 17 bases in between. The germline gives CDR1 SGDLS, CDR2 YYNGEE. The CDR3 nucleotides are TGTGCCAGCAGCGTAGAGGGAGGACCCGACCCAAATTCACCCCTCCACTTT. Translating gives CASSVEGGPDPNSPLHF.

The rearrangement links TRBV2 to TRBJ1-2, with TRBD1 matching 8 bases. The CDR3 runs to 13 residues. With 7 bases clipped from V and 4 bases from J, the junction kept 5 bases outside the gene matches. Germline loops: CDR1 SNHLY, CDR2 FYNNEI. The CDR3 DNA sequence: TGTGCCAGCACTGGGACAGGATTCTATGGCTACACCTTC. It encodes CASTGTGFYGYTF.

The chain employs TRBV5-1 and TRBJ2-3; 10 nucleotides align to TRBD1. This CDR3 has 16 residues. Germline V gene sequence: CDR1 SGHRS, CDR2 YFSETQ. After removal of 1 base from V and 4 bases from J, the junction contained 6 bases not matched to a gene. The CDR3 region is CASSLRWDRGADTQYF. The CDR3 bases are TGCGCCAGCAGCTTGAGGTGGGACAGGGGCGCAGATACGCAGTATTTT.

This clonotype was seen only once. The J gene is TRBJ2-3, the V gene TRBV9; 7 bases line up with TRBD2. CDR1 and CDR2 (germline): SGDLS, YYNGEE. CDR3 length: 16 amino acids. Trimming cost V 3 bases and J 6 bases; bases outside gene matches: 13. Here the CDR3 reads CASSEGTTRAVDTQYF. CDR3 nucleotide sequence: TGTGCCAGCAGCGAGGGGACTACCCGGGCGGTGGATACGCAGTATTTT.

This rearrangement joins TRBV6-1 to TRBJ1-4; weak D call: TRBD1 (6 bases). Germline CDR1 and CDR2: MNHNS and SASEGT. Trimming left V 1 base short and J 2 bases short, with 8 bases between. This CDR3 contains 15 residues. In nucleotides, the CDR3 is TGTGCCAGCAGTGAAGGAGGGGGGACTAATGAAAAACTGTTTTTT. The encoded protein is CASSEGGGTNEKLFF.

This clonotype has a single count. V is TRBV10-2 and J is TRBJ2-7; TRBD2 matches 9 bases. CDR3 length: 15 amino acids. From germline, CDR1 is WSHSY and CDR2 SAAADI. The V gene end was trimmed by 4 bases and the J gene end by 1 base; junction bases not matched to a gene: 5. CDR3 region: CASSGGGGWSYEQYV. The CDR3 nucleotides read TGCGCCAGCAGTGGCGGGGGGGGGTGGTCCTACGAGCAGTACGTC.

This chain joins TRBV5-1 and TRBJ2-7; 12 nucleotides align to TRBD2. The CDR3 has 15 amino acids. The V gene end was trimmed by 4 bases and the J gene end by 0 bases; junction bases not matched to a gene: 2. Looked up from germline, CDR1 is SGHRS and CDR2 is YFSETQ. DNA of the CDR3: TGCGCCAGCAGCACGACTAGCGGGAGCTCCTACGAGCAGTACGTC. As protein: CASSTTSGSSYEQYV.

This clonotype occurred many times. The chain employs TRBV5-1 and TRBJ2-4; D uncertain. The CDR3 spans 15 residues. Trimming cost V 0 bases and J 2 bases, with 9 bases left between them. Germline lookup yields CDR1 SGHRS and CDR2 YFSETQ. The CDR3 DNA follows: TGCGCCAGCAGCTTGGCTGGGGATCCCAAAAACATTCAGTACTTC. As protein: CASSLAGDPKNIQYF.